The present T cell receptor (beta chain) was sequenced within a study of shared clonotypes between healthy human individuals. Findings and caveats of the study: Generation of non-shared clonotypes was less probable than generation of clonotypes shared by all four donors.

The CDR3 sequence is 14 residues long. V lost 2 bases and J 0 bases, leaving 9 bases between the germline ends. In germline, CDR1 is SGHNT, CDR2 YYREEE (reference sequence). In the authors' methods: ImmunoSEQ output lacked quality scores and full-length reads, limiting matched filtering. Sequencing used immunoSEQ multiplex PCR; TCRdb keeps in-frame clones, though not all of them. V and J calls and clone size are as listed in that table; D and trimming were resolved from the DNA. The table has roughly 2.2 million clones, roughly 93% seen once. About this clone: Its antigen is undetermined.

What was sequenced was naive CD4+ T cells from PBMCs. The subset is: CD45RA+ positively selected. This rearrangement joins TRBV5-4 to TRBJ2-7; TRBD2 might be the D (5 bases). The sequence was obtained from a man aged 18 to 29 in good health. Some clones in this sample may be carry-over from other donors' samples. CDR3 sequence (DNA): TGTGCCAGCAGCTTCCAGCGGAGCTCCTACGAGCAGTACTTC. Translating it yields CASSFQRSSYEQYF.